Listed here are 12 T cell receptor beta chains from one sample, sequenced in a study of shared clonotypes between healthy human individuals. Libraries were prepared by immunoSEQ multiplex PCR; TCRdb keeps only in-frame clonotypes and omits some of them. The sample carries about 700,000 clones, just over 90% recorded once. Naive CD8 isolation took CD45RO-negative cells positively selected for CCR7 and excluded terminally differentiated effector memory CD45RA+ cells. Sequenced sample: naive CD8+ T cells sorted from blood. These TCRs come from a man between 25 and 39 years old in good health.

This chain links TRBV7-8 with TRBJ2-7; no clear D. CDR3 size: 14 residues. Germline CDR1 SGHVS, CDR2 FQNEAQ. Trimming took off 1 base at V and 3 bases at J, with 10 bases between the two ends. The CDR3 nucleotides read TGTGCCAGCAGCTTAGACACTCTGGTCTACGAGCAGTACTTC. Translated: CASSLDTLVYEQYF.

This clone turned up a few times. The V and J genes are TRBV12-2 and TRBJ1-5; the table's D call TRBD1 went unverified against the DNA. TRBV12-2 is recorded as a pseudogene. The CDR3 sequence is 19 residues long. The CDR3 here is CASRLAGVRYRGGNQPQHF. CDR3 nucleotide sequence: TGTGCAAGTCGCTTAGCGGGAGTGCGGTACAGGGGCGGCAATCAGCCCCAGCATTTT.

The CDR3 sequence is CASSYGFSGNTIYF. The CDR3 DNA reads as TGTGCCAGCAGTTACGGATTCTCTGGAAACACCATATATTTT. The J gene is TRBJ1-3, the V gene TRBV5-4; D remains ambiguous. From germline, CDR1 is SGHNT and CDR2 YYREEE (reference sequence). This CDR3 comprises 14 residues. V shed 5 bases and J shed 0 bases, with 9 bases lying between them.

In its sample, this clone was seen a few times. Written as DNA, the CDR3 is TGTGCCAGCAGAGCCAGCGGGGACAGGGGGCTTAATGGCTACACCTTC. Its protein product is CASRASGDRGLNGYTF. V and J are TRBV28 and TRBJ1-2; 12 bases map to TRBD1. Germline CDR1 is MDHEN and CDR2 is SYDVKM. The CDR3 is 16 amino acids. With V trimmed by 6 bases and J by 6 bases, 11 bases remained unmatched.

Concerning this clone: Other DNA sequences of this sample code for an identical CDR3. The V gene is TRBV5-4, the J gene TRBJ2-5; TRBD2 agrees at 7 bases. CDR1 and CDR2 (germline): SGHNT, YYREEE (reference sequence). The CDR3 covers 13 residues. Trimming took 0 bases from V and 4 from J; bases not matched to a gene: 0. CDR3: CASSLAGGETQYF. The DNA for the CDR3 is TGTGCCAGCAGCTTGGCGGGGGGAGAGACCCAGTACTTC.

On this clone itself: The same CDR3 arises from other DNA sequences in this sample as well. This rearrangement joins TRBV28 to TRBJ2-7, with 11 bases that match TRBD1. Germline lookup yields CDR1 MDHEN and CDR2 SYDVKM. The CDR3 is 14 residues long. V trimming: 4 bases; J trimming: 2 bases; junction bases outside the gene matches: 1. The CDR3 DNA follows: TGTGCCAGCAGTTCGGGACAGGGGGCCTACGAGCAGTACTTC. Its protein is CASSSGQGAYEQYF.

On this clone: A far more abundant clone sits one base away, making this likely a read error. V gene TRBV11-2 combines with J gene TRBJ2-1; D call uncertain. The V end was cut by 1 base, the J end by 0 bases, with 4 bases between. The CDR3 consists of 14 residues. Germline V lookup: CDR1 SGHAT, CDR2 FQNNGV. CDR3 in amino acids: CASSLGSSYNEQFF. CDR3 coding DNA: TGTGCCAGCAGCTTAGGGAGCTCCTACAATGAGCAGTTCTTC. Full variable domain (remainder filled in from reference TRBV11-2 and TRBJ2-1): EAGVAQSPRYKIIEKRQSVAFWCNPISGHATLYWYQQILGQGPKLLIQFQNNGVVDDSQLPKDRFSAERLKGVDSTLKIQPAKLEDSAVYLCASSLGSSYNEQFFGPGTRLTVL.

This sequence joins TRBV29-1 and TRBJ2-1; 13 nucleotides align to TRBD2. V trimming: 4 bases; J trimming: 5 bases; junction bases outside the gene matches: 5. The CDR3 spans 15 residues. Germline assignment: CDR1 SQVTM and CDR2 ANQGSEA. DNA for the CDR3: TGCAGCGTTGTACTAGCGGGAGGGCCCGACAATGAGCAGTTCTTC. Amino acid sequence: CSVVLAGGPDNEQFF.

The chain couples TRBV4-1 to TRBJ2-7; 9 bases agree with TRBD1. The CDR3 runs to 15 residues. V shed 4 bases and J 4 bases; nucleotides not matched to a gene: 8. Germline CDR1 MGHRA, CDR2 YSYEKL. The CDR3 here is CASSPTGGGLYEQYF. Here the CDR3 DNA reads TGCGCCAGCAGCCCAACAGGGGGCGGTTTGTACGAGCAGTACTTC.

The chain carries TRBV7-9 and TRBJ1-4; D gene ambiguous. The CDR3 extends over 14 amino acids. V was cut by 7 bases and J by 4 bases, with 13 bases left in between. The germline V gene has CDR1 SEHNR and CDR2 FQNEAQ (reference sequence). This CDR3 is CASILAGYNEKLFF. Here the CDR3 DNA reads TGTGCCAGCATCCTAGCCGGCTATAATGAAAAACTGTTTTTT. The full variable domain, with the rest looked up from reference TRBV7-9 and TRBJ1-4, is DTGVSQNPRHKITKRGQNVTFRCDPISEHNRLYWYRQTLGQGPEFLTYFQNEAQLEKSRLLSDRFSAERPKGSFSTLEIQRTEQGDSAMYLCASILAGYNEKLFFGSGTQLSVL.

The rearrangement uses TRBV7-9 and TRBJ2-1, with 7 bases matching TRBD2. Trimming at V came to 5 bases and at J to 6 bases, leaving 10 bases not matched to a gene. CDR3 length equals 15 residues. CDR1 SEHNR and CDR2 FQNEAQ come from the germline V gene (reference sequence). CDR3 protein: CASSPHGGRSNEQFF. The CDR3 bases are TGTGCCAGCAGCCCCCATGGCGGGAGAAGCAATGAGCAGTTCTTC.

The chain's CDR3 is CASSPGSKETQYF. CDR3 DNA sequence: TGTGCCAGCAGCCCCGGGAGCAAAGAGACCCAGTACTTC. The chain joins TRBV9 to TRBJ2-5; tentatively, D is TRBD2 (6 bases). The CDR3 loop spans 13 amino acids. V was clipped by 4 bases and J by 3 bases, with 10 bases between them. From germline, CDR1 is SGDLS and CDR2 YYNGEE. Full variable domain (rest looked up from reference TRBV9 and TRBJ2-5): DSGVTQTPKHLITATGQRVTLRCSPRSGDLSVYWYQQSLDQGLQFLIQYYNGEERAKGNILERFSAQQFPDLHSELNLSSLELGDSALYFCASSPGSKETQYFGPGTRLLVL.